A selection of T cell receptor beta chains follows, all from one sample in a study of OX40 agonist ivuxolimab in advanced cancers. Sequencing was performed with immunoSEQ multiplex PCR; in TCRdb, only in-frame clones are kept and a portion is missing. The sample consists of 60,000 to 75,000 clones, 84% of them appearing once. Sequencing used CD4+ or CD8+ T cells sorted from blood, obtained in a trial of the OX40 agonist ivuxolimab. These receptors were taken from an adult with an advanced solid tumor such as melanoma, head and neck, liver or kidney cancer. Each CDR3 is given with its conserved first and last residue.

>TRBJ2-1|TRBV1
CTSSQISGSTNNEQFF
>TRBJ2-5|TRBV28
CASSFNRGTQYF
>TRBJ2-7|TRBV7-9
CASSAGQVYEQYF
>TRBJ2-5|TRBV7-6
CASSLAGTGETQYF
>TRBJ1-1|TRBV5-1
CASSLGDRVGNTEAFF
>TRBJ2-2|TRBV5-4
CASSQESIGELFF
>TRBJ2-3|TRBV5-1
CASSRGLAGGLIDTQYF
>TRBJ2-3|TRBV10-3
CAISELPLTSGSTDTQYF
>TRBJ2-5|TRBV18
CASSPGQGAGQETQYF
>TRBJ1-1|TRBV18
CASSPRTDNTEAFF
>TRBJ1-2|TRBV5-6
CASSWGTGTDYGYTF
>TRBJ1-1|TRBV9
CASSKLGHTEAFF
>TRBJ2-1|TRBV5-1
CASSLEGSSYNEQFF
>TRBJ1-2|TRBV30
CAWSPSRARGYTF
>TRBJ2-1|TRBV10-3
CASRTSGPYNEQFF
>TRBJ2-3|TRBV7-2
CASSLLGGAGRDTQYF
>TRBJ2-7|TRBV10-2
CASSELPRGEQYF
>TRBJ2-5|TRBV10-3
CAIRSTGEGETQYF
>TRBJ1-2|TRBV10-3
CAISEPMDRGGLYTF
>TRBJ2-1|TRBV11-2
CASSLDRSSGDEQFF
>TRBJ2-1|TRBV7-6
CASSPGRNNEQFF
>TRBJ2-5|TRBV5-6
CASSPFSGSLETQYF
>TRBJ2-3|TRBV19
CASSMRGLAGTDTQYF
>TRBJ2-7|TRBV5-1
CASSLQAGDSEQYF
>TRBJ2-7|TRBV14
CASSQVAGQGYEQYF
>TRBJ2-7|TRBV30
CAWKRDRVYEQYF
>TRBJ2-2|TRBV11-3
CASSLGRGGELFF
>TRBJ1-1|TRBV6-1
CASTYSLTQQTFF
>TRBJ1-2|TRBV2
CASSEEGNYGYTF
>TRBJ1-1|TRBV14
CASSQPDGTEAFF
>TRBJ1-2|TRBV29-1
CSVGDGNYGYTF
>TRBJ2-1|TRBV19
CASSIEAAGRWGEQFF
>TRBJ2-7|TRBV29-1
CSVTLQGGSYEQYF
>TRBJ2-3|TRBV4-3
CASSRRDSTDTQYF
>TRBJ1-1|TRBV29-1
CSVEGRRGRPNTEAFF
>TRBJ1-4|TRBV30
CAWSRGEGTEEKLFF
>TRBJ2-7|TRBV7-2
CASSRRSGTGGPHEQYF
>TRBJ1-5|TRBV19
CASRGGGAFDQPQHF
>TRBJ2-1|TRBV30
CAWGDFSNEQFF
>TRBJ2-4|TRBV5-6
CASSLAGQGGNIQYF
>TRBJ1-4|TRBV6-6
CASRWTGSNEKLFF
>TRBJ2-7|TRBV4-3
CASSLGTSGTYEQYF
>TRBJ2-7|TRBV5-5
CASSLGGNNRYEQYF
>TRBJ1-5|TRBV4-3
CASSQVAGRQPQHF
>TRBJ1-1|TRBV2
CASSQMGNTEAFF
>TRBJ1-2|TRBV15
CATSRENGRGYTF
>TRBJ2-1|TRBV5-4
CASSPGTGMQYSYNEQFF
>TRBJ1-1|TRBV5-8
CASSPRLGNTEAFF
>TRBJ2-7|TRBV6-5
CASSPGAGDPYEQYF
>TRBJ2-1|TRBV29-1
CSVDRGFYNEQFF
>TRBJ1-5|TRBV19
CASRLFRDTNQPQHF